The 11 T cell receptor beta chains in this list originate from one sample, sequenced in a study of cytomegalovirus exposure and HLA in healthy donors. In the PCR, 60 Vbeta and 13 Jbeta primers were used. TCRdb's copy holds only in-frame clones and misses some; the assay was immunoSEQ multiplex PCR. The sample lists 150,000 to 200,000 clones, around 80% seen once, with roughly 4.7% in the top ten. The specimen sequenced was PBMCs. These receptors all come from a man aged 30 to 45 in good health and CMV-seronegative.

The J gene is TRBJ1-5, the V gene TRBV13; D is ambiguous. Germline V gives CDR1 PRHDT, CDR2 FYEKMQ (reference sequence). V lost 2 bases, J lost 0 bases, and 5 bases lay in between. The CDR3 has 14 amino acids. This chain's CDR3 is CASSLKPSNQPQHF. The CDR3, as DNA: TGTGCCAGCAGCTTAAAGCCTAGCAATCAGCCCCAGCATTTT.

The genes are TRBV5-4 and TRBJ2-3, with TRBD1 identical over 7 bases. This CDR3 has 16 residues. CDR1 is SGHNT, CDR2 YYREEE, per germline (reference sequence). The ends lost 7 bases at V and 0 bases at J; junction bases unmatched: 11. CDR3 sequence (DNA): TGTGCCAGCGGGACAAGGGGGCGCGGAAGCACAGATACGCAGTATTTT. Protein sequence: CASGTRGRGSTDTQYF.

The rearrangement links TRBV16 to TRBJ2-2; maybe TRBD1 (5 bases). Germline CDR1 and CDR2: KGHSY and FQNENV. Deletions cut 1 base from V and 9 bases from J, with 21 bases between. The CDR3 has 17 residues. The CDR3 DNA sequence: TGTGCCAGCAGCCAATTACAGGCCCTAACCTCGAGCCGGGAGCTGTTTTTT. Amino acid sequence: CASSQLQALTSSRELFF.

The chain uses TRBV4-1 and TRBJ1-1; 9 bases match TRBD1. V shed 6 bases, J shed 5 bases, and the junction held 10 bases outside the gene matches. This CDR3 region has 15 residues. Germline lookup yields CDR1 MGHRA and CDR2 YSYEKL. The CDR3: CASSRLQGARTEAFF. The CDR3 coding sequence is TGCGCCAGCAGTCGACTACAGGGGGCTCGGACTGAAGCTTTCTTT.

This rearrangement joins TRBV27 to TRBJ1-1; D unclear. Trimming removed 7 bases at V and 3 bases at J, with 24 bases between. The CDR3 is 17 residues long. Germline-derived CDR1 and CDR2 are MNHEY and SMNVEV (reference sequence). The CDR3 bases are TGTGCCAGCATCCCTTATGCGGGGTCAGGTTTGGACACTGAAGCTTTCTTT. This encodes CASIPYAGSGLDTEAFF.

This chain uses TRBV19 with TRBJ2-1; 12 bases align to TRBD2. Germline V gives CDR1 LNHDA, CDR2 SQIVND (reference sequence). The CDR3 spans 13 residues. J gave up 7 bases and V 6 bases, and 1 base lay outside the gene matches. The CDR3 DNA sequence: TGTGCCAGTAGGACTAGCGGGGGTAATGAGCAGTTCTTC. Its translation is CASRTSGGNEQFF.

This clone was detected once. This chain links TRBV6-1 with TRBJ1-3, with no clear D. V was trimmed by 4 bases and J by 8 bases, leaving 15 bases between them. This CDR3 has 14 amino acids. The V gene's germline CDR1 is MNHNS and CDR2 SASEGT. Written as DNA, the CDR3 is TGTGCCAGCAGTGCGAGGAGGGTAGGGCACACCATATATTTT. It encodes CASSARRVGHTIYF.

The rearrangement links TRBV7-6 to TRBJ2-5; TRBD1 aligns across 8 bases. Germline loops: CDR1 SGHVS, CDR2 FNYEAQ. Unmatched junction bases numbered 5, after V lost 2 bases and J lost 0 bases. CDR3 length: 16 residues. The CDR3 nucleotides are TGTGCCAGCAGCTTACGATACAGGGGGTACCAAGAGACCCAGTACTTC. This translates into CASSLRYRGYQETQYF.

This clone was observed a few times. The V gene is TRBV30, the J gene TRBJ2-4; 8 nucleotides agree with TRBD1. The V gene's germline CDR1 is GTSNPN and CDR2 SVGIG (reference sequence). This CDR3 is 14 amino acids long. Losses at the gene ends were 4 bases for V and 8 bases for J; bases not matched to a gene: 10. The CDR3 here is CAWTGDRGTDIQYF. The DNA of the CDR3 is TGTGCCTGGACCGGAGACAGGGGTACGGACATTCAGTACTTC.

The chain employs TRBV6-6 and TRBJ2-5; 10 bases match TRBD1. The CDR3 has 13 residues. Trimming took 8 bases from V and 2 from J; bases not matched to a gene: 2. From germline, CDR1 is MNHNY and CDR2 SVGAGI (reference sequence). CDR3 sequence: CASRDRGQETQYF. DNA of the CDR3: TGTGCCAGCCGGGACAGGGGACAAGAGACCCAGTACTTC.

This rearrangement joins TRBV6-5 to TRBJ2-7; 7 positions match TRBD2. In germline, CDR1 is MNHEY, CDR2 SVGAGI. The CDR3 sequence is 16 residues long. After removal of 0 bases from V and 2 bases from J, the junction contained 7 bases not matched to a gene. This CDR3 reads CASSYSTPGGTYEQYF. The DNA for the CDR3 is TGTGCCAGCAGTTACTCGACGCCGGGAGGAACCTACGAGCAGTACTTC.